The 21 T cell receptor beta chains presented below share a single source sample, sequenced in a study of blood T cell repertoires in COVID-19. Here immunoSEQ multiplex PCR was the method, and the copy in TCRdb shows in-frame clones only, minus some. The sample lists 250,000 or so clones; 88% were seen once. Sequenced input: peripheral blood. The origin of the receptors is a man aged 80 or over with acute or convalescent COVID-19.

This chain joins TRBV2 and TRBJ1-6; unclear D gene. The V end was cut by 3 bases, the J end by 1 base, with 7 bases between. The CDR3 spans 15 residues. The germline V gene has CDR1 SNHLY and CDR2 FYNNEI. CDR3 loop: CASSEEGSYNSPLHF. DNA for the CDR3: TGTGCCAGCAGTGAGGAGGGTTCCTATAATTCACCCCTCCACTTT.

V usage is TRBV29-1 and J usage is TRBJ1-3, with 8 positions matching TRBD1. The germline V gene encodes CDR1 SQVTM and CDR2 ANQGSEA. This CDR3 has 14 amino acids. The trim removed 6 bases at V and 2 bases at J, leaving 6 bases unmatched. CDR3 region: CSVGTGPTGNTIYF. CDR3 coding DNA: TGCAGCGTGGGGACAGGTCCTACTGGAAACACCATATATTTT.

V gene TRBV11-3 combines with J gene TRBJ2-7; TRBD1 is a possible D gene (6 bases). V was cut by 0 bases and J by 3 bases, with 18 bases left in between. The CDR3 runs to 17 residues. Germline lookup yields CDR1 SGHNT and CDR2 YENEEA. The CDR3, as DNA: TGTGCCAGCAGCTTAGACTTTACAGGGAAGGTCGGCTACGAGCAGTACTTC. Translated: CASSLDFTGKVGYEQYF.

This sequence joins TRBV11-2 and TRBJ2-3, with TRBD2 matching over 8 bases. V lost 5 bases to trimming and J lost 2 bases; unmatched junction nucleotides: 6. The CDR3 spans 15 residues. Germline lookup yields CDR1 SGHAT and CDR2 FQNNGV. The CDR3 bases are TGTGCCAGCAGCGTGACACTAGCGGCCACAGATACGCAGTATTTT. Its protein product is CASSVTLAATDTQYF.

This clone occurred once. This rearrangement joins TRBV5-4 to TRBJ2-3; 12 nucleotides align to TRBD1. The junction had 7 bases not matched to a gene; V was cut back by 0 bases and J by 5 bases. CDR1 and CDR2 (germline): SGHNT, YYREEE (reference sequence). This CDR3 is built from 17 residues. The chain's CDR3 is CASSLGGDRGRIDTQYF. As DNA, the CDR3 is TGTGCCAGCAGCTTGGGGGGGGACAGGGGGCGAATAGATACGCAGTATTTT.

The chain employs TRBV4-1 and TRBJ1-5; tentatively, D is TRBD1 (6 bases). CDR1 is MGHRA, CDR2 YSYEKL, per germline. This CDR3 region has 15 residues. V lost 3 bases, J lost 5 bases, and 14 bases lay in between. The CDR3 nucleotides read TGCGCCAGCAGCCAGACGGACAGAAAAGATCAGCCCCAGCATTTT. It yields the protein CASSQTDRKDQPQHF.

The gene calls are TRBV28 and TRBJ1-2; 11 bases line up with TRBD1. Germline trimming cut 5 bases from V and 8 bases from J; bases unmatched to any gene: 10. This CDR3 contains 15 residues. Germline values: CDR1 MDHEN, CDR2 SYDVKM. The CDR3 bases are TGTGCCAGCAGTCCAGGACAGGGGGCGTGGGGAGGCTACACCTTC. It specifies CASSPGQGAWGGYTF.

With regard to this clone: One junction end disagrees with the germline gene, perhaps due to a read error. The chain uses TRBV11-2 and TRBJ2-1, with D uncertain. The CDR3 contains 13 residues. Germline CDR1 reads SGHAT; CDR2 reads FQNNGV. CDR3 DNA: TGTGCCAGCAGCCTTAGCTCCGACAATGAGCAGTTCTTC. Amino acids: CASSLSSDNEQFF.

V and J are TRBV3-1 (or the pseudogene TRBV3-2) and TRBJ2-5; 11 bases are a match to TRBD2. The V and J ends lost 1 base and 4 bases, in that order; junction bases with no gene match: 5. From germline, CDR1 is LGHDT and CDR2 YNNKEL (reference sequence). The CDR3 is made up of 16 amino acids. The CDR3 is CASSQGLAGGGETQYF. DNA of the CDR3: TGTGCCAGCAGCCAAGGGCTAGCGGGGGGAGGAGAGACCCAGTACTTC.

The chain has TRBV5-1 and TRBJ1-1, with a weak D call TRBD1 (6 bases). Germline loops: CDR1 SGHRS, CDR2 YFSETQ. The CDR3 spans 15 residues. V dropped 2 bases and J dropped 4 bases, with 15 bases sitting between them. DNA for the CDR3: TGCGCCAGCAGCTTCTGGGGGCGCCGGGGCACTGAAGCTTTCTTT. Residues: CASSFWGRRGTEAFF.

The V gene is TRBV18, the J gene TRBJ1-5, with D unclear. V lost 4 bases, J lost 5 bases, and 12 bases lay in between. The germline V gene has CDR1 KGHSH and CDR2 LQKENI. The CDR3 has 14 amino acids. CDR3 coding DNA: TGTGCCAGCTCACGAAGTGGGAGCTATCAGCCCCAGCATTTT. Translated: CASSRSGSYQPQHF.

The chain is built from TRBV5-4 and TRBJ2-5; 10 bases are a match to TRBD1. The CDR3 spans 15 residues. Germline CDR1 and CDR2: SGHNT and YYREEE (reference sequence). Germline trimming cut 5 bases from V and 5 bases from J; bases unmatched to any gene: 9. The CDR3 DNA reads as TGTGCCAGCAGTTACGACAGGGGGCGCGGTGAGACCCAGTACTTC. Translation gives CASSYDRGRGETQYF.

This chain joins TRBV24-1 and TRBJ2-5, with 8 bases matching TRBD1. The germline CDR1 and CDR2 sequences are KGHDR and SFDVKD. CDR3 length: 16 amino acids. With 1 base clipped from V and 5 bases from J, the junction kept 8 bases outside the gene matches. The CDR3 coding sequence is TGTGCCACCAGTGATTTCAAGACAGGGGAGCGGGAGACCCAGTACTTC. The encoded protein is CATSDFKTGERETQYF.

This sequence joins TRBV24-1 and TRBJ2-5; D gene ambiguous. Between the trimmed V and J ends, which lost 1 base and 1 base, there was a span of 15 bases. The CDR3 runs 17 residues. Germline CDR1 and CDR2: KGHDR and SFDVKD. The CDR3 protein is CATSDFVGGSPQETQYF. The CDR3 DNA reads TGTGCCACCAGTGATTTTGTAGGCGGTTCCCCCCAAGAGACCCAGTACTTC.

The rearrangement joins TRBV27 to TRBJ2-1; possibly TRBD1 for D (5 bases). V was trimmed by 2 bases and J by 2 bases, leaving 7 bases between them. Looked up from germline, CDR1 is MNHEY and CDR2 is SMNVEV (reference sequence). This CDR3 has 14 amino acids. In DNA form, the CDR3 reads TGTGCCAGCAGTTTACGGACAACCTACAATGAGCAGTTCTTC. It encodes CASSLRTTYNEQFF.

This clone has a single count. The chain couples TRBV5-5 to TRBJ1-5; 10 positions agree with TRBD1. J lost 2 bases, V lost 5 bases, and 1 base had no gene match. Germline CDR1 is SGHKS and CDR2 is YYEKEE (reference sequence). The CDR3 is made up of 14 amino acids. The CDR3 DNA is TGTGCCAGCAGTGGGACAGGGGGCAATCAGCCCCAGCATTTT. It codes for CASSGTGGNQPQHF.

The chain joins TRBV5-1 to TRBJ1-5; possibly TRBD1 for D (6 bases). Looked up from germline, CDR1 is SGHRS and CDR2 is YFSETQ. Trimming took 4 bases from V and 8 from J, leaving 19 bases between them. The CDR3 contains 15 residues. The CDR3 nucleotides are TGCGCCAGCAGCCCGAGCGGAGGTTCAGGGGAGCCCCAGCATTTT. Encoded protein: CASSPSGGSGEPQHF.

V usage is TRBV10-3 and J usage is TRBJ1-1; 9 nucleotides align to TRBD1. V lost 2 bases to trimming and J lost 4 bases; unmatched junction nucleotides: 8. CDR1 and CDR2 from the germline V gene are ENHRY and SYGVKD. The CDR3 is made up of 16 amino acids. The CDR3 nucleotides are TGTGCCATCAGTGAGCCCGGACAGGGGAGGGTCACTGAAGCTTTCTTT. Protein: CAISEPGQGRVTEAFF.

The chain joins TRBV15 to TRBJ1-3; D call uncertain. The CDR3 consists of 16 residues. The germline CDR1 and CDR2 sequences are LNHNV and YYDKDF (reference sequence). V shed 0 bases and J shed 0 bases, with 9 bases lying between them. The CDR3 DNA reads TGTGCCACCAGCAGAGATCTCCTCAGCTCTGGAAACACCATATATTTT. Translating gives CATSRDLLSSGNTIYF.

The chain joins TRBV13 to TRBJ1-6; 10 bases are shared with TRBD1. Germline V gene sequence: CDR1 PRHDT, CDR2 FYEKMQ (reference sequence). The V gene end was trimmed by 5 bases and the J gene end by 9 bases; junction bases not matched to a gene: 4. This CDR3 is 14 amino acids long. CDR3 sequence reads: CASSLRQGASPLHF. As DNA, the CDR3 is TGTGCCAGCAGCCTCCGACAGGGGGCTTCACCCCTCCACTTT.

The table lists this clone with a few counts. This chain connects TRBV6-4 to TRBJ1-2; 10 bases match TRBD1. After removal of 6 bases from V and 8 bases from J, the junction contained 9 bases not matched to a gene. From germline, CDR1 is MRHNA and CDR2 SNTAGT. The CDR3 runs to 14 residues. CDR3: CASSETGGIGGYTF. CDR3 DNA sequence: TGTGCCAGCAGCGAGACAGGGGGCATAGGCGGCTACACCTTC.